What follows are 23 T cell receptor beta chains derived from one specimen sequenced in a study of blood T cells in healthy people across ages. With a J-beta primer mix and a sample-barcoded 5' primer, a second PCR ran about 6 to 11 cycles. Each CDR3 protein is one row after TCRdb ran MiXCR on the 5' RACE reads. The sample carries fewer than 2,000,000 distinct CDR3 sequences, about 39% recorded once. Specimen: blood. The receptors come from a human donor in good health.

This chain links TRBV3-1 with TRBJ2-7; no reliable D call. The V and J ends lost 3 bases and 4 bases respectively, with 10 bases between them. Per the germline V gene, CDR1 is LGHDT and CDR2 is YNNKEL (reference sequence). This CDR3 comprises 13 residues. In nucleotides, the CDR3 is TGTGCCAGCAGCCACCCCATGGGTTACGAGCAGTACTTC. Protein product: CASSHPMGYEQYF.

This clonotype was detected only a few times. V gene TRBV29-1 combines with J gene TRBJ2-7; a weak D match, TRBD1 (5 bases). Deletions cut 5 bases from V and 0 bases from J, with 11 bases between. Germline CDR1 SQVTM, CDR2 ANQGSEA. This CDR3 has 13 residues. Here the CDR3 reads CSVRWGFSYEQYF. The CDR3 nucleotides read TGCAGCGTTCGATGGGGCTTCTCCTACGAGCAGTACTTC.

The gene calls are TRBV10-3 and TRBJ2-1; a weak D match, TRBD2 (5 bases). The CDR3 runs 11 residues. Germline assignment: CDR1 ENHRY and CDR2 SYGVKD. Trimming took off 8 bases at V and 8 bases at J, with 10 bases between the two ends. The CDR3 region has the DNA TGTGCCATCTCCGGGAAGGATGAGCAGTTCTTC. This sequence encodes CAISGKDEQFF.

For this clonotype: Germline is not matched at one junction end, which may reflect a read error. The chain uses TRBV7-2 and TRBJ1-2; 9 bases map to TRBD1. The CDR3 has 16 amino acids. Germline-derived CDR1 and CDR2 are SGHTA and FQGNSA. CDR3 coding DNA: TGTGCCAGCAGCTTCTTTCCCGGGACAGGGAATAGTGGCCACACCTTC. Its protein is CASSFFPGTGNSGHTF.

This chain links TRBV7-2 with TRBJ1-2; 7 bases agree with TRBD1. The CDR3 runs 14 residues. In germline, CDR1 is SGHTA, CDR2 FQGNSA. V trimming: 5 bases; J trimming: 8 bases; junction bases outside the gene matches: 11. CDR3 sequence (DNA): TGTGCCAGCAGCCCGACAGGGTCGGGTGTGGGCTACACCTTC. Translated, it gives CASSPTGSGVGYTF.

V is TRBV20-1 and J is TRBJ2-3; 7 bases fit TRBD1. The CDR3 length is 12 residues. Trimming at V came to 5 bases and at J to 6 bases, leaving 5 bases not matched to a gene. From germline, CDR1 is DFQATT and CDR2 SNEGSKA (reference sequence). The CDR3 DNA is TGCAGTGCTGACCAGGGGGTCGATACGCAGTATTTT. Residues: CSADQGVDTQYF.

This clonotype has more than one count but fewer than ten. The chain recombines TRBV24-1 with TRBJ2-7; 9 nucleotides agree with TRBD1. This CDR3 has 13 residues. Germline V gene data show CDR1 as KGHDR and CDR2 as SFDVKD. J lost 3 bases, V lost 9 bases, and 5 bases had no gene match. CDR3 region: CATGGTGNYEQYF. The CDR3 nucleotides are TGTGCCACCGGGGGGACAGGGAACTACGAGCAGTACTTC.

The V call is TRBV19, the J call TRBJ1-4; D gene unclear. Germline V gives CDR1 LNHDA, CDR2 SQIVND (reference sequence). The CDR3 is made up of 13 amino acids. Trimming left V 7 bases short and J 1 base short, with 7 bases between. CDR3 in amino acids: CASKDRTNEKLFF. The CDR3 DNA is TGTGCCAGTAAGGACCGAACTAATGAAAAACTGTTTTTT.

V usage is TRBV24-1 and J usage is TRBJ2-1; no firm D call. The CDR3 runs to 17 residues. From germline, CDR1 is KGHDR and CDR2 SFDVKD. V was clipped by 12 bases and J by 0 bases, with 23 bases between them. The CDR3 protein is CALPFSPDQSSYNEQFF. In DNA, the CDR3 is TGTGCCTTACCCTTCAGCCCAGACCAAAGCTCCTACAATGAGCAGTTCTTC.

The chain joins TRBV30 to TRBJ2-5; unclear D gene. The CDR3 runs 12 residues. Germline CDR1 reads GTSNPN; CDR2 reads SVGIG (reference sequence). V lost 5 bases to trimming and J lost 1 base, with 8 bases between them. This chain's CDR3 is CAWRQVQETQYF. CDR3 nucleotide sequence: TGTGCCTGGCGTCAGGTCCAAGAGACCCAGTACTTC. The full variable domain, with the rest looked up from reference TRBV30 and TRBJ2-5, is SQTIHQWPATLVQPVGSPLSLECTVEGTSNPNLYWYRQAAGRGLQLLFYSVGIGQISSEVPQNLSASRPQDRQFILSSKKLLLSDSGFYLCAWRQVQETQYFGPGTRLLVL.

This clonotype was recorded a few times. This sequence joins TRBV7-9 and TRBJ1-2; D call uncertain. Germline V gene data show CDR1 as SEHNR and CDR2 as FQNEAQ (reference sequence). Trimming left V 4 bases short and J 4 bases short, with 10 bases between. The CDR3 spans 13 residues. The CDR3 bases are TGTGCCAGCAGCTCAACGCTTCGCTATGGCTACACCTTC. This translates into CASSSTLRYGYTF.

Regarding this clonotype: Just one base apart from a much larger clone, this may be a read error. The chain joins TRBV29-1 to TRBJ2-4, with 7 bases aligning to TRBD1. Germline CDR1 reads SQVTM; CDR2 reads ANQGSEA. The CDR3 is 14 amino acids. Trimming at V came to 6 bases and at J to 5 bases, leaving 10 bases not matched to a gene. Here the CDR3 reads CSVLRQGSENIQYF. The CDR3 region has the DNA TGCAGCGTCCTGAGACAGGGTTCGGAAAACATTCAGTACTTC.

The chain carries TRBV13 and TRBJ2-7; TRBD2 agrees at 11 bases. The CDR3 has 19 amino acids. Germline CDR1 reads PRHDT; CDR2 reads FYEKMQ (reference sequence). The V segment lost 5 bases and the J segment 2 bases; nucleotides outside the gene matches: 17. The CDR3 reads CASSQSSGGPGSVAYEQYF. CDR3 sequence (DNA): TGTGCCAGCAGCCAATCTAGCGGGGGGCCTGGTAGCGTCGCCTACGAGCAGTACTTC.

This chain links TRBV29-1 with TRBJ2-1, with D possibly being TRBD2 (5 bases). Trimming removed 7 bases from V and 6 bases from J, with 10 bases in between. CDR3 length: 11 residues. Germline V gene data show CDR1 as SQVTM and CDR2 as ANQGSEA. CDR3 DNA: TGCAGCGGAGGACTGTTCAATGAGCAGTTCTTC. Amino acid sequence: CSGGLFNEQFF.

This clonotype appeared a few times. The CDR3: CASSPIGQSGDNSPLHF. CDR3 nucleotide sequence: TGTGCCAGCAGCCCTATCGGACAGTCTGGGGATAATTCACCCCTCCACTTT. The chain couples TRBV12-3 or TRBV12-4 to TRBJ1-6; a weak D match, TRBD1 (6 bases). Trimming removed 6 bases at V and 5 bases at J, with 20 bases between. CDR3 size: 17 residues.

CDR3 sequence (DNA): TGTGCCAGCAGGGAGACAGGGAAGGTGACCCTCCACTTT. It codes for CASRETGKVTLHF. The chain employs TRBV2 and TRBJ1-6, with TRBD1 matching 7 bases. The CDR3 loop spans 13 amino acids. CDR1 is SNHLY and CDR2 is FYNNEI in the germline V gene. V lost 6 bases to trimming and J lost 14 bases; unmatched junction nucleotides: 10.

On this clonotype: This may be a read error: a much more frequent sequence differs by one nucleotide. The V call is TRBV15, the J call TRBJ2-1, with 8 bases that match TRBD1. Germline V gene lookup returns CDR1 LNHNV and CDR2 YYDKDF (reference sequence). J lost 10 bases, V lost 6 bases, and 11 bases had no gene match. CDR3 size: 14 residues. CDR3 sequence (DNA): TGTGCCACCAGTATGCAGGGGGCTGCCTACGAGCAGTTCTTC. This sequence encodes CATSMQGAAYEQFF.

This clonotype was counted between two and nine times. CDR3 in DNA: TGTGCCATCAGTGAGACGACGGCCTCCTACGAGCAGTACTTC. Its translation is CAISETTASYEQYF. The genes are TRBV10-3 and TRBJ2-7; unclear D gene. The V and J ends lost 2 bases and 0 bases respectively, with 8 bases between them. The germline V gene has CDR1 ENHRY and CDR2 SYGVKD. The CDR3 spans 14 residues.

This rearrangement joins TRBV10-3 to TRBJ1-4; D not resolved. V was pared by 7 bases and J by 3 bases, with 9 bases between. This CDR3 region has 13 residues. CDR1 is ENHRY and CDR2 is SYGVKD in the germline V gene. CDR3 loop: CAINRAPNEKLFF. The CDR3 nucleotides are TGTGCCATCAACCGGGCCCCTAATGAAAAACTGTTTTTT.

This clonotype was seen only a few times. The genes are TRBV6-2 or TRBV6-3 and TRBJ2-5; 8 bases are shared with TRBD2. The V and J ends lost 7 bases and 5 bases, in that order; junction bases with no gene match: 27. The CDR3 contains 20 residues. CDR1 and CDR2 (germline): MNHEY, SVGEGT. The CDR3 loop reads CASTLGKRTSGGLRGETQYF. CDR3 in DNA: TGTGCCAGCACCTTGGGTAAACGGACCAGCGGGGGCCTTCGTGGGGAGACCCAGTACTTC.

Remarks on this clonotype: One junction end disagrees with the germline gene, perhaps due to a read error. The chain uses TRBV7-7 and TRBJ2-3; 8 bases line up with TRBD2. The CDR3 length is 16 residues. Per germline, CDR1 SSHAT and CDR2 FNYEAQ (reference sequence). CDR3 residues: CASSPGVAGRTDTQYF. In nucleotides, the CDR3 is TGTGCTAGCAGCCCGGGGGTAGCGGGAAGGACAGATACGCAGTATTTT.

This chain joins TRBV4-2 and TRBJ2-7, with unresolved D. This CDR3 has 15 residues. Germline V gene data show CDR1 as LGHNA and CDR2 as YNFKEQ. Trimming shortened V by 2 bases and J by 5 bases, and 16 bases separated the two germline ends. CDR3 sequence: CASSQSVDSWHEQYF. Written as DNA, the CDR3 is TGTGCCAGCAGCCAATCGGTCGATTCTTGGCACGAGCAGTACTTC.

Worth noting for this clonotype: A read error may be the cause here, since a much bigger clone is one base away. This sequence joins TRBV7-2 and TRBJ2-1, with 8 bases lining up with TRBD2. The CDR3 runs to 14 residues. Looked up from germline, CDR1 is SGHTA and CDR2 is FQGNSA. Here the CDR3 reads CAGSPGTRAGEQFF. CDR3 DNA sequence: TGTGCCGGCAGCCCCGGGACTAGAGCGGGTGAGCAGTTCTTC.